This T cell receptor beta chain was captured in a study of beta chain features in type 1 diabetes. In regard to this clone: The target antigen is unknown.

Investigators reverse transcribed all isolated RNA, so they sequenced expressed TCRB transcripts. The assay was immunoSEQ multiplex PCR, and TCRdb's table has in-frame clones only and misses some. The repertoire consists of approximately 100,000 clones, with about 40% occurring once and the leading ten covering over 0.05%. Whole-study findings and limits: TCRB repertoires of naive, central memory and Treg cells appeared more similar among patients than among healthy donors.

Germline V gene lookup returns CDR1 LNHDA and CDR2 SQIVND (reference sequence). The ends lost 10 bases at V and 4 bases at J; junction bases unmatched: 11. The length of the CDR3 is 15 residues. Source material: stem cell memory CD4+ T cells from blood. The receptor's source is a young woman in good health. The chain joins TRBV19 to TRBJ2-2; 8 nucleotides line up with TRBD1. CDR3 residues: CATRLRGRGTGELFF. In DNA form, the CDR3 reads TGTGCCACCCGTCTCAGGGGGCGTGGCACCGGGGAGCTGTTTTTT.